This T cell receptor (beta chain) appears in the sequencing data of a study of vaccination and CD4 T cells after COVID-19. Study in general: The stimulating agents, overlapping spike peptides, came from SARS-CoV-2, HCoV-NL63, HCoV-OC43 and HCoV-229E.

The germline V and J ends were trimmed by 11 bases and 4 bases, with 17 bases remaining between them. This CDR3 is built from 13 residues. The study's findings and limits: Only relatively few convalescent patients were studied, and early post-infection timepoints were not analyzed.

The Oncomine TCR Beta short-read assay generated sequence data from the DNA of cultured CD4+ T cells. TCRdb itself ran the PCR reads through MiXCR, one entry per CDR3 protein. The top ten clones hold 2.8% of a sample with roughly 24,000 distinct CDR3 sequences, 58% of them seen once. Treatment noted: roughly 10-day PBMC culture with coronavirus spike peptide pools or control peptides (ViraFEST assay). Wells that each held 1.5 million to 2 million PBMCs were cultured with approximately 10 IU/ml IL-2 and 7.5 to 10 ug/ml peptide pools. When 10 days of culture had elapsed, CD4+ T cells were isolated by negative selection. As regards this clonotype: Antigen unknown.

Sequencing used CD4+ T cells from blood, cultured in vitro. The V call is TRBV12-3 or TRBV12-4, the J call TRBJ1-1, with D possibly TRBD1 on 6 matching bases. The clonotype comes from a human donor who had recovered from COVID-19. The CDR3 DNA is TGTGCCGGGAAACAGGGTGGGGGCACTGAAGCTTTCTTT. It is translated as CAGKQGGGTEAFF.